The T cell receptor beta chain described here comes from a study of vaccination and CD4 T cells after COVID-19. Overall study context: Six males and four females, two Hispanic, made up the convalescents. For a few convalescent patients, sampling occurred both at day 14 and at days 161 to 241 after vaccination.

Notes on the study in general: Post-vaccination, and not before, a median 86.3% of reactive clones appeared in convalescent patients.

A note on this clonotype: Its antigen remains unidentified.

CDR3 length: 14 amino acids. V lost 1 base, J lost 0 bases, and 9 bases lay in between. The germline V gene encodes CDR1 DFQATT and CDR2 SNEGSKA (reference sequence). An Oncomine TCR Beta short-read assay was used to sequence the DNA from cultured CD4+ T cells. TCRdb itself ran the PCR reads through MiXCR, one entry per CDR3 protein. This sample carries about 17,000 distinct CDR3 sequences, around 47% of them seen once, and the ten largest clones take 20% to 25%. The time point here: late sampling 161 to 241 days after vaccination in a few convalescent patients. Regarding treatment: roughly 11-day PBMC culture with coronavirus spike peptide pools or control peptides (ViraFEST assay).

The rearrangement links TRBV20-1 to TRBJ1-2; D not certain. The source of this sequence is a human donor who had recovered from COVID-19. The sample was CD4+ T cells from blood, cultured in vitro, taken about 7 months after SARS-CoV-2 vaccination. CDR3 in amino acids: CSARVAATNYGYTF. The CDR3 DNA follows: TGCAGTGCTAGAGTAGCAGCTACTAACTATGGCTACACCTTC.